The clone carrying this T cell receptor beta chain showed up just a few times. It was with unique molecular identifiers that the TCRbeta library was prepared. TCRdb ran MiXCR on the PCR reads and lists one entry per CDR3 protein. The data show about 610,000 distinct CDR3 sequences, roughly a tenth seen once. This CDR3 contains 15 residues. V trimming: 2 bases; J trimming: 3 bases; junction bases outside the gene matches: 9. Germline V gene data show CDR1 as SQVTM and CDR2 as ANQGSEA. This sample was included in a study of T-cell reconstitution after alpha-beta-depleted transplantation in children. This rearrangement joins TRBV29-1 to TRBJ2-5; 7 bases are shared with TRBD1. The sample was PBMCs from the stem cell graft donor, taken from the stem cell graft. The clonotype was recovered from a human donor who donated a stem cell graft to a child with acute myeloid leukemia. CDR3 in DNA: TGCAGCGTTGAATTAGGGACAGTAGGAAAAGAGACCCAGTACTTC. Protein: CSVELGTVGKETQYF.